Listed below are T cell receptor beta chains from one sample, sequenced in a study of T cell repertoires in cytomegalovirus infection. From the reads, TCRdb called clonotypes with MiXCR, one entry per CDR3 protein. The sample lists 450,000 to 600,000 distinct CDR3 sequences, more than 30% occurring once. The antigens of these receptors remain unknown. The source material was cultured PBMCs, sampled from culture after CMV antigen stimulation. These receptors all come from a human donor in good health (CMV status not recorded). Some clones in this sample may be carry-over from other donors' samples. CDR3s include the opening cysteine and the closing phenylalanine or tryptophan. A D gene is named only where the DNA matches it firmly. The size of a clone is reported for some rows only, either as once, few or many, or as a class for expanded clones.

V gene: TRBV11-2; D gene: TRBD1; J gene: TRBJ2-3; clone size: NA; CDR3 protein: CASSPSGRGGRWRTDTQYF; CDR3 DNA: TGTGCCAGCAGCCCTAGTGGTCGAGGGGGCCGGTGGAGAACAGATACGCAGTATTTT
V gene: TRBV7-3; D gene: NA; J gene: TRBJ2-1; clone size: few; CDR3 protein: CASSLQGSYNEQFF; CDR3 DNA: TGTGCCAGCAGCTTACAGGGATCCTACAATGAGCAGTTCTTC
V gene: TRBV14; D gene: NA; J gene: TRBJ2-1; clone size: many; CDR3 protein: CASSPLAGSYNEQFF; CDR3 DNA: TGTGCCAGCAGCCCCCTGGCGGGGTCGTACAATGAGCAGTTCTTC
V gene: TRBV24-1; D gene: NA; J gene: TRBJ2-7; clone size: few; CDR3 protein: CATSDEGKTYEQYF; CDR3 DNA: TGTGCCACCAGTGATGAGGGCAAAACCTACGAGCAGTACTTC
V gene: TRBV6-2/TRBV6-3; D gene: NA; J gene: TRBJ2-1; clone size: NA; CDR3 protein: CASSYAGVYNEQFF; CDR3 DNA: TGTGCCAGCAGTTATGCCGGGGTCTACAATGAGCAGTTCTTC
V gene: TRBV7-8; D gene: NA; J gene: TRBJ1-6; clone size: NA; CDR3 protein: CASSLAGGVNSPLHF; CDR3 DNA: TGTGCCAGCAGCTTAGCGGGAGGGGTTAATTCACCCCTCCACTTT
V gene: TRBV5-1; D gene: NA; J gene: TRBJ2-3; clone size: NA; CDR3 protein: CASSFRDQRTDTQYF; CDR3 DNA: TGCGCCAGCAGCTTCCGGGACCAGAGAACAGATACGCAGTATTTT
V gene: TRBV7-2; D gene: NA; J gene: TRBJ2-3; clone size: few; CDR3 protein: CASSLEAPTDTQYF; CDR3 DNA: TGTGCCAGCAGCTTAGAGGCACCCACAGATACGCAGTATTTT
V gene: TRBV7-2; D gene: TRBD2; J gene: TRBJ2-5; clone size: NA; CDR3 protein: CASSARLAGVRETQYF; CDR3 DNA: TGTGCCAGCAGCGCCCGACTAGCGGGAGTACGAGAGACCCAGTACTTC
V gene: TRBV5-6; D gene: TRBD1; J gene: TRBJ2-5; clone size: NA; CDR3 protein: CASSIQTGGLETQYF; CDR3 DNA: TGTGCCAGCAGCATCCAAACAGGGGGCTTGGAGACCCAGTACTTC
V gene: TRBV7-9; D gene: NA; J gene: TRBJ2-1; clone size: NA; CDR3 protein: CASLGALNEQFF; CDR3 DNA: TGTGCCAGCCTGGGCGCGTTGAATGAGCAGTTCTTC
V gene: TRBV28; D gene: NA; J gene: TRBJ1-1; clone size: NA; CDR3 protein: CASSLEVEGNTEAFF; CDR3 DNA: TGTGCCAGCAGCTTAGAGGTTGAGGGAAATACTGAAGCTTTCTTT
V gene: TRBV7-8; D gene: TRBD2; J gene: TRBJ2-1; clone size: NA; CDR3 protein: CASTRTSGMSYNEQFF; CDR3 DNA: TGTGCCAGCACCCGGACTAGCGGCATGAGTTACAATGAGCAGTTCTTC
V gene: TRBV6-1; D gene: NA; J gene: TRBJ1-1; clone size: few; CDR3 protein: CASEIFKGSTEAFF; CDR3 DNA: TGTGCCAGCGAGATCTTTAAGGGTAGCACTGAAGCTTTCTTT
V gene: TRBV10-3; D gene: TRBD2; J gene: TRBJ2-5; clone size: few; CDR3 protein: CAITPGGNQETQYF; CDR3 DNA: TGTGCCATCACCCCGGGAGGTAACCAAGAGACCCAGTACTTC
V gene: TRBV28; D gene: NA; J gene: TRBJ1-2; clone size: NA; CDR3 protein: CASIPGGINGYTF; CDR3 DNA: TGTGCCAGCATCCCGGGGGGGATAAATGGCTACACCTTC
V gene: TRBV14; D gene: TRBD1; J gene: TRBJ1-1; clone size: NA; CDR3 protein: CASSHGTVAFF; CDR3 DNA: TGTGCCAGCAGCCACGGGACAGTAGCTTTCTTT
V gene: TRBV4-2; D gene: TRBD2; J gene: TRBJ2-7; clone size: NA; CDR3 protein: CASSRSGSLYEQYF; CDR3 DNA: TGTGCCAGCAGCCGAAGCGGGAGTCTCTACGAGCAGTACTTC
V gene: TRBV29-1; D gene: TRBD2; J gene: TRBJ2-7; clone size: NA; CDR3 protein: CSVEEQLASEQYF; CDR3 DNA: TGCAGCGTTGAAGAACAACTAGCGAGCGAGCAGTACTTC
V gene: TRBV28; D gene: NA; J gene: TRBJ2-6; clone size: NA; CDR3 protein: CASSLQAGLSGANVLTF; CDR3 DNA: TGTGCCAGCAGTTTACAGGCAGGGCTCTCTGGGGCCAACGTCCTGACTTTC
V gene: TRBV6-1; D gene: NA; J gene: TRBJ1-5; clone size: NA; CDR3 protein: CASSVIGGQPQHF; CDR3 DNA: TGTGCCAGCAGTGTAATAGGTGGGCAGCCCCAGCATTTT
V gene: TRBV19; D gene: TRBD2; J gene: TRBJ2-3; clone size: many; CDR3 protein: CASSTGTSVTDTQYF; CDR3 DNA: TGTGCCAGTAGTACGGGGACTAGCGTCACAGATACGCAGTATTTT
V gene: TRBV7-2; D gene: NA; J gene: TRBJ1-1; clone size: few; CDR3 protein: CASSPDLGAFF; CDR3 DNA: TGTGCCAGCAGCCCGGACTTGGGGGCTTTCTTT
V gene: TRBV7-2; D gene: TRBD2; J gene: TRBJ2-1; clone size: NA; CDR3 protein: CASSRYGTSGRGDLNEQFF; CDR3 DNA: TGTGCCAGCAGCCGTTACGGGACTAGCGGGAGAGGGGATCTGAATGAGCAGTTCTTC
V gene: TRBV7-2; D gene: TRBD2; J gene: TRBJ2-1; clone size: NA; CDR3 protein: CASSVPGLARTYNEQFF; CDR3 DNA: TGTGCCAGCAGCGTCCCGGGACTAGCTAGAACGTACAATGAGCAGTTCTTC
V gene: TRBV27; D gene: NA; J gene: TRBJ2-5; clone size: NA; CDR3 protein: CASSPTRQAGETQYF; CDR3 DNA: TGTGCCAGCAGCCCTACCCGACAGGCCGGGGAGACCCAGTACTTC
V gene: TRBV7-6; D gene: TRBD1; J gene: TRBJ2-7; clone size: few; CDR3 protein: CASSLLKGASYEQYF; CDR3 DNA: TGTGCCAGCAGCTTGCTAAAGGGGGCCTCCTACGAGCAGTACTTC